Following are 24 T cell receptor beta chains from one sample sequenced in a study of blood T cell repertoires in COVID-19. Using immunoSEQ multiplex PCR, the repertoire was profiled, and TCRdb retains in-frame clones only, with some absent. The sample consists of under 300,000 clones, roughly 90% of them appearing once. Material: PBMCs or T cells enriched from blood (not recorded which). Receptor source: a woman in her forties with acute COVID-19.

V gene TRBV7-2 combines with J gene TRBJ1-3; perhaps TRBD1 as D (6 bases). V shed 8 bases and J shed 0 bases, with 17 bases lying between them. The CDR3 sequence is 16 residues long. The germline CDR1 and CDR2 sequences are SGHTA and FQGNSA. The CDR3 loop reads CASSSLQGFSGNTIYF. CDR3 bases: TGTGCCAGCTCCTCCTTACAGGGCTTCTCTGGAAACACCATATATTTT.

V usage is TRBV28 and J usage is TRBJ1-2, with 10 nucleotides matching TRBD1. The CDR3 sequence is 15 residues long. After removal of 3 bases from V and 8 bases from J, the junction contained 9 bases not matched to a gene. CDR1 is MDHEN, CDR2 SYDVKM, per germline. The CDR3 region has the DNA TGTGCCAGCAGTTTGGTTCGGGACAGGGGACGGGGCTACACCTTC. Translated, it gives CASSLVRDRGRGYTF.

The chain joins TRBV27 to TRBJ2-7; possibly TRBD2 for D (6 bases). V was clipped by 3 bases and J by 2 bases, with 11 bases between them. This CDR3 comprises 14 residues. Germline V CDR1 and CDR2: MNHEY, SMNVEV (reference sequence). CDR3 DNA: TGTGCCAGCAGTTTTGGGGGGAGGACCTACGAGCAGTACTTC. This gives the protein CASSFGGRTYEQYF.

This chain uses TRBV4-2 with TRBJ2-4; D is perhaps TRBD1 (7 bases). Germline CDR1 and CDR2: LGHNA and YNFKEQ. V was trimmed by 0 bases and J by 0 bases, leaving 18 bases between them. This CDR3 comprises 19 residues. The CDR3 DNA sequence: TGTGCCAGCAGCCAAGACCCGGTAGGAGGGGGCGCAGCCAAAAACATTCAGTACTTC. Its protein product is CASSQDPVGGGAAKNIQYF.

The chain has TRBV9 and TRBJ1-2; D not certain. V was trimmed by 0 bases and J by 8 bases, leaving 20 bases between them. CDR3 length: 16 amino acids. From germline, CDR1 is SGDLS and CDR2 YYNGEE. The CDR3 nucleotides read TGTGCCAGCAGCGTAGCTGGGGAGGGAAGGATTGGCGGCTACACCTTC. It encodes CASSVAGEGRIGGYTF.

The chain is built from TRBV7-9 and TRBJ1-2, with D maybe TRBD1 (6 bases). The CDR3 spans 13 residues. Germline V CDR1 and CDR2: SEHNR, FQNEAQ (reference sequence). V was shortened by 5 bases and J by 4 bases, with 11 bases between the two germline ends. The CDR3 DNA reads as TGTGCCAGCAGCCCAGGACAGACCTATGGCTACACCTTC. It encodes CASSPGQTYGYTF.

This clone occurred once. The chain recombines TRBV4-3 with TRBJ1-2; TRBD1 matches 12 bases. Germline assignment: CDR1 LGHNA and CDR2 YSLEER. This CDR3 comprises 17 residues. V was pared by 2 bases and J by 7 bases, with 11 bases of the junction left unmatched. The CDR3 region has the DNA TGCGCCAGCAGCCAAATACCGGGACAGGGGGCGGTAGGTGGCTACACCTTC. Translation gives CASSQIPGQGAVGGYTF.

Concerning this clone itself: The identical CDR3 is also encoded by other nucleotide sequences in the sample. J is TRBJ1-3 and V is TRBV3-1 (or the pseudogene TRBV3-2), with D possibly matching TRBD1 (6 bases). This CDR3 comprises 13 residues. Germline V gene data show CDR1 as LGHDT and CDR2 as YNNKEL (reference sequence). Deletions cut 8 bases from V and 3 bases from J, with 11 bases between. The CDR3 bases are TGTGCCAGCCAACAGGGCAGTGGAAACACCATATATTTT. Protein sequence: CASQQGSGNTIYF.

A few counts support this clone. The CDR3 DNA reads TGTGCCAGCAGTTTAAAATACAGGGAGACGAACACTGAAGCTTTCTTT. It specifies CASSLKYRETNTEAFF. This chain uses TRBV27 with TRBJ1-1; TRBD1 is a possible D gene (6 bases). The germline V gene has CDR1 MNHEY and CDR2 SMNVEV (reference sequence). The CDR3 spans 16 residues. Trimming took 2 bases from V and 1 from J, leaving 14 bases between them.

The sample holds many counts of this clone. V and J are TRBV7-9 and TRBJ1-6, with D hard to call. V lost 5 bases to trimming and J lost 9 bases, with 14 bases between them. The CDR3 spans 14 residues. Germline loops: CDR1 SEHNR, CDR2 FQNEAQ (reference sequence). For the CDR3, the DNA is TGTGCCAGCAGCCCCACGCGGGGAACTTCACCCCTCCACTTT. It yields the protein CASSPTRGTSPLHF.

This clone was counted between two and nine times. The V call is TRBV9, the J call TRBJ2-1, with D perhaps TRBD1 (5 bases). The CDR3 totals 15 residues. Germline CDR1 reads SGDLS; CDR2 reads YYNGEE. V shed 0 bases and J shed 4 bases, with 11 bases lying between them. CDR3 DNA: TGTGCCAGCAGCGTAGAGGGGAATGGGTACAATGAGCAGTTCTTC. Translation: CASSVEGNGYNEQFF.

This chain joins TRBV30 and TRBJ2-1; 10 bases agree with TRBD2. Germline trimming cut 1 base from V and 0 bases from J; bases unmatched to any gene: 3. The length of the CDR3 is 16 residues. Germline loops: CDR1 GTSNPN, CDR2 SVGIG (reference sequence). The CDR3 is CAWSGAGGGSYNEQFF. CDR3 sequence (DNA): TGTGCCTGGAGTGGAGCGGGAGGGGGCTCCTACAATGAGCAGTTCTTC. The full variable domain, completed using reference TRBV30 and TRBJ2-1, is SQTIHQWPATLVQPVGSPLSLECTVEGTSNPNLYWYRQAAGRGLQLLFYSVGIGQISSEVPQNLSASRPQDRQFILSSKKLLLSDSGFYLCAWSGAGGGSYNEQFFGPGTRLTVL.

The chain has TRBV5-1 and TRBJ2-7; no reliable D call. The germline V gene encodes CDR1 SGHRS and CDR2 YFSETQ. Trimming stripped 0 bases from V and 0 bases from J, with 7 bases between. The CDR3 is 14 amino acids. The CDR3 loop is CASSLALASYEQYF. CDR3 bases: TGCGCCAGCAGCTTGGCCTTAGCCTCCTACGAGCAGTACTTC.

The genes are TRBV18 and TRBJ2-1; the D gene is possibly TRBD2 (5 bases). Germline CDR1 is KGHSH and CDR2 is LQKENI. V was shortened by 8 bases and J by 9 bases, with 29 bases between the two germline ends. This CDR3 is built from 17 residues. CDR3 residues: CASTTQPPTSSAGEQFF. The DNA of the CDR3 is TGTGCCAGCACTACCCAGCCCCCGACCTCAAGCGCGGGTGAGCAGTTCTTC.

J is TRBJ1-2 and V is TRBV5-1; D ambiguous. The CDR3 length is 14 residues. Germline V gene data show CDR1 as SGHRS and CDR2 as YFSETQ. V was pared by 5 bases and J by 7 bases, with 18 bases between. CDR3 nucleotides: TGCGCCAGCAGAGACCCGCGAGGGAATTCTGGCTACACCTTC. Protein product: CASRDPRGNSGYTF.

Note on this clone: Within the sample, other DNA sequences also encode this same CDR3. The chain has TRBV24-1 and TRBJ2-1; 12 bases agree with TRBD2. The CDR3 is 16 amino acids. V gave up 4 bases and J gave up 3 bases; unmatched junction bases: 3. In germline, CDR1 is KGHDR, CDR2 SFDVKD. The DNA for the CDR3 is TGTGCCACCAGTGACCCGACTAGCGGGAGCTACAATGAGCAGTTCTTC. Amino acid sequence: CATSDPTSGSYNEQFF.

This rearrangement joins TRBV19 to TRBJ2-1, with TRBD1 identical over 9 bases. The germline gives CDR1 LNHDA, CDR2 SQIVND (reference sequence). The trim removed 2 bases at V and 5 bases at J, leaving 10 bases unmatched. This CDR3 has 17 residues. The CDR3 here is CASSIWGTGGPNNEQFF. CDR3 in DNA: TGTGCCAGTAGTATATGGGGAACAGGGGGCCCCAACAATGAGCAGTTCTTC.

The chain carries TRBV7-9 and TRBJ2-5; possibly TRBD1 for D (5 bases). Germline V gives CDR1 SEHNR, CDR2 FQNEAQ (reference sequence). Trimming shortened V by 5 bases and J by 0 bases, and 13 bases separated the two germline ends. The CDR3 loop spans 15 amino acids. CDR3 bases: TGTGCCAGCAGCCCCAAAGACAGAAACCAAGAGACCCAGTACTTC. Amino acids: CASSPKDRNQETQYF. The full variable domain, rest sourced from reference TRBV7-9 and TRBJ2-5, is DTGVSQNPRHKITKRGQNVTFRCDPISEHNRLYWYRQTLGQGPEFLTYFQNEAQLEKSRLLSDRFSAERPKGSFSTLEIQRTEQGDSAMYLCASSPKDRNQETQYFGPGTRLLVL.

The rearrangement links TRBV18 to TRBJ2-1, with 8 bases aligning to TRBD2. There are 19 residues in the CDR3. The V and J ends lost 0 bases and 9 bases, in that order; junction bases with no gene match: 19. Germline V CDR1 and CDR2: KGHSH, LQKENI. The CDR3 region is CASSPPNTSGPPSRSEQFF. DNA for the CDR3: TGTGCCAGCTCACCACCGAATACTAGCGGTCCCCCAAGCCGGAGTGAGCAGTTCTTC. The full variable domain, in which reference TRBV18 and TRBJ2-1 provide the parts outside the CDR3, is NAGVMQNPRHLVRRRGQEARLRCSPMKGHSHVYWYRQLPEEGLKFMVYLQKENIIDESGMPKERFSAEFPKEGPSILRIQQVVRGDSAAYFCASSPPNTSGPPSRSEQFFGPGTRLTVL.

This chain links TRBV3-1 (or the pseudogene TRBV3-2) with TRBJ2-5; possible D gene TRBD2, 6 bases. The V end lost 8 bases, the J end lost 5 bases, and 12 bases lay between the germline ends. The CDR3 runs to 12 residues. Germline V gives CDR1 LGHDT, CDR2 YNNKEL (reference sequence). This CDR3 reads CASRAAGETQYF. The CDR3 DNA reads as TGTGCCAGCCGGGCGGCGGGGGAGACCCAGTACTTC.

The chain uses TRBV7-9 and TRBJ2-1, with a weak D call TRBD1 (9 bases). In germline, CDR1 is SEHNR, CDR2 FQNEAQ (reference sequence). The CDR3 runs to 14 residues. Trimming took off 4 bases at V and 15 bases at J, with 22 bases between the two ends. The CDR3 DNA sequence: TGTGCCAGCAGCTCCCGGGGGGGACAGGGTATGATGTTCTTC. Protein sequence: CASSSRGGQGMMFF.

J is TRBJ1-2 and V is TRBV5-8, with 9 bases lining up with TRBD1. The CDR3 is 19 amino acids. V lost 0 bases, J lost 2 bases, and 14 bases stayed unmatched. Germline-derived CDR1 and CDR2 are SGHTS and YDEGEE. The CDR3 protein is CASSLARGGTGTRNYGYTF. DNA of the CDR3: TGTGCCAGCAGCTTGGCCAGGGGGGGGACAGGGACCCGAAACTATGGCTACACCTTC.

Written as DNA, the CDR3 is TGTGCCAGCAGCTTATATGGTAGCGGAGGGGATACGCAGTATTTT. As protein: CASSLYGSGGDTQYF. The chain employs TRBV11-3 and TRBJ2-3; D may be TRBD2 (6 bases). The CDR3 has 15 residues. With 2 bases removed from V and 6 bases from J, the gap between germline ends came to 15 bases. Germline loops: CDR1 SGHNT, CDR2 YENEEA.

The rearrangement links TRBV29-1 to TRBJ2-7; possible D gene TRBD1, 5 bases. V was shortened by 5 bases and J by 0 bases, with 17 bases between the two germline ends. There are 15 residues in the CDR3. Germline lookup yields CDR1 SQVTM and CDR2 ANQGSEA. The DNA for the CDR3 is TGCAGCGTTCATGTCCAGGGTGGGGTCTCCTACGAGCAGTACTTC. This encodes CSVHVQGGVSYEQYF.